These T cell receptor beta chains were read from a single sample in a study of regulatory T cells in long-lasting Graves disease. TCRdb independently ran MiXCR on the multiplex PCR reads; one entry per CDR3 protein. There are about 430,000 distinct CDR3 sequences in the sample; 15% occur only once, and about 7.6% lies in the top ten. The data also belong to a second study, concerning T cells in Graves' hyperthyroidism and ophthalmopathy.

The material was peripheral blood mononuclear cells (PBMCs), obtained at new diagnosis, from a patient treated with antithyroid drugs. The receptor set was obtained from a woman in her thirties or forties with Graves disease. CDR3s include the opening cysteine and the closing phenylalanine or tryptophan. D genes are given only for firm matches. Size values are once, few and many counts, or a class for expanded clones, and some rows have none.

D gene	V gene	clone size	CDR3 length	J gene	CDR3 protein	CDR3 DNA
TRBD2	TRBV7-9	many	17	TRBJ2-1	CASSSGLRLAGDNEQFF	TGTGCCAGCAGTTCGGGCCTAAGACTAGCGGGGGACAATGAGCAGTTCTTC
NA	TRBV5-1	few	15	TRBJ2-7	CASSLDGGAGYEQYF	TGCGCCAGCAGCTTGGATGGTGGGGCCGGCTACGAGCAGTACTTC
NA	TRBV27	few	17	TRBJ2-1	CASSLSGGQSSYNEQFF	TGTGCCAGCAGTTTATCTGGCGGACAGAGCTCCTACAATGAGCAGTTCTTC
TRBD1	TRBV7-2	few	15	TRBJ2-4	CASSPPGQWQNIQYF	TGTGCCAGCAGCCCACCGGGACAGTGGCAAAACATTCAGTACTTC
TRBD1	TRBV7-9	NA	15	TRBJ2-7	CASSPRDRGTDEQYF	TGTGCCAGCAGCCCCCGGGACAGGGGTACGGACGAGCAGTACTTC
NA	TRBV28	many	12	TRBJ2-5	CASSPRRETQYF	TGTGCCAGCAGCCCCAGAAGGGAGACCCAGTACTTC
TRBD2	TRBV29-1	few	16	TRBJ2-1	CSVSQGLAGGGNEQFF	TGCAGCGTTTCTCAGGGACTAGCGGGAGGTGGGAATGAGCAGTTCTTC
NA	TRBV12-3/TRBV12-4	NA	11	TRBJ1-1	CASRSLESGFF	TGTGCCAGCAGGTCACTAGAATCGGGTTTCTTT
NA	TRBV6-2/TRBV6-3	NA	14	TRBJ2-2	CASEAGGYTGELFF	TGTGCCAGCGAGGCAGGCGGGTACACCGGGGAGCTGTTTTTT
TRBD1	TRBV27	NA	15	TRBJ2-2	CASRRDRGLTGELFF	TGTGCCAGCAGGAGGGACAGGGGCCTCACCGGGGAGCTGTTTTTT
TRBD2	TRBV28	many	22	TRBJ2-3	CASSKDYWGARREGLGTDTQYF	TGTGCCAGCAGTAAGGACTATTGGGGGGCGCGCCGGGAGGGCCTTGGGACAGATACGCAGTATTTT
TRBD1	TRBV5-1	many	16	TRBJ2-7	CASSPSFGTGFREQYF	TGCGCCAGCAGCCCGAGTTTCGGGACAGGGTTTCGCGAGCAGTACTTC
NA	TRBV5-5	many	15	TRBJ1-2	CASSLAGSFNYGYTF	TGTGCCAGCAGCTTGGCGGGCAGCTTTAACTATGGCTACACCTTC
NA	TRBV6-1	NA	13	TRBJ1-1	CASNHGRSVEAFF	TGTGCCAGCAACCACGGGCGGAGCGTTGAAGCTTTCTTT
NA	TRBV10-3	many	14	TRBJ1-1	CAISAWDGDTEAFF	TGTGCCATCAGTGCCTGGGATGGAGACACTGAAGCTTTCTTT
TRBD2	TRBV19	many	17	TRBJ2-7	CASSIDPGLARIYEQYF	TGTGCCAGTAGTATAGATCCGGGACTAGCGAGAATCTACGAGCAGTACTTC
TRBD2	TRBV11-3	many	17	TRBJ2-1	CASNIKGPGGSYNEQFF	TGTGCCAGCAACATTAAAGGGCCGGGAGGCTCCTACAATGAGCAGTTCTTC
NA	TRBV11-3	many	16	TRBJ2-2	CASSTSGWEHTGELFF	TGTGCCAGCAGCACGTCTGGCTGGGAGCACACCGGGGAGCTGTTTTTT
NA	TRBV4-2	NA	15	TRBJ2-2	CASSQDDPYTGELFF	TGTGCCAGCAGCCAAGATGACCCCTACACCGGGGAGCTGTTTTTT
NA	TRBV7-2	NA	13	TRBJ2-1	CASSLVSNDEQFF	TGTGCCAGCAGCTTAGTTAGCAACGATGAGCAGTTCTTC
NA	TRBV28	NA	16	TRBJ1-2	CASRPGRGSANYGYTF	TGTGCCAGCAGACCCGGGAGGGGGTCGGCTAACTATGGCTACACCTTC
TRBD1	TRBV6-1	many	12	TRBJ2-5	CVTGQGVESQYF	TGTGTAACAGGTCAGGGGGTTGAGTCCCAGTACTTC
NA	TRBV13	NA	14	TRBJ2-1	CASSARLENNEQFF	TGTGCCAGCAGCGCCCGGCTGGAGAACAATGAGCAGTTCTTC
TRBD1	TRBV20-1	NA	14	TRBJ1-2	CSASPRRTGVGYTF	TGCAGTGCTAGTCCTCGTAGGACAGGGGTCGGCTACACCTTC
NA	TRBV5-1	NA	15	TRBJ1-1	CASSPPRQANTEAFF	TGCGCCAGCAGCCCCCCCAGACAGGCGAACACTGAAGCTTTCTTT